One and the same sample provided the 22 T cell receptor beta chains below, sequenced in a study of blood T cell repertoires in COVID-19. Some clones are missing from TCRdb's copy, which holds only in-frame ones; the method was immunoSEQ multiplex PCR. The repertoire holds around 82,000 clones, with 75% to 85% as singletons. The sequencing sample was made of peripheral blood. Receptors were obtained from a middle-aged man with COVID-19, enrolled during active disease.

The rearrangement uses TRBV7-9 and TRBJ1-2; D uncertain. The CDR3 totals 17 residues. Between the trimmed V and J ends, which lost 4 bases and 5 bases, there was a span of 23 bases. Germline CDR1 and CDR2: SEHNR and FQNEAQ (reference sequence). CDR3 coding DNA: TGTGCCAGCAGCTCTATAAATCTCCCGGGGTCTCGGTATGGCTACACCTTC. Its protein product is CASSSINLPGSRYGYTF.

The chain has TRBV6-5 and TRBJ2-1, with 8 positions matching TRBD2. Germline V CDR1 and CDR2: MNHEY, SVGAGI. V shed 7 bases and J 9 bases; nucleotides not matched to a gene: 11. The CDR3 loop spans 14 amino acids. The CDR3: CASIFSGTAGEQFF. CDR3 coding DNA: TGTGCCAGCATTTTTAGCGGGACCGCGGGTGAGCAGTTCTTC.

The CDR3 DNA reads as TGTGCCAGCAGCTTAGTTTCGGTAGCCGATACGCAGTATTTT. Translated, it gives CASSLVSVADTQYF. V is TRBV11-2 and J is TRBJ2-3, with no clear D. V lost 1 base to trimming and J lost 6 bases, with 11 bases between them. This CDR3 contains 14 residues. Germline CDR1 SGHAT, CDR2 FQNNGV.

This sequence joins TRBV7-2 and TRBJ1-2, with a weak D call TRBD1 (5 bases). The CDR3 contains 13 residues. The germline V and J ends were trimmed by 5 bases and 8 bases, with 15 bases remaining between them. The germline V gene has CDR1 SGHTA and CDR2 FQGNSA. The CDR3: CASSLGASGGYTF. As DNA, the CDR3 is TGTGCCAGCAGCCTCGGCGCTTCAGGGGGCTACACCTTC.

This chain links TRBV5-1 with TRBJ2-1; 13 bases match TRBD2. V shed 4 bases, J shed 0 bases, and the junction held 13 bases outside the gene matches. There are 20 residues in the CDR3. Germline CDR1 reads SGHRS; CDR2 reads YFSETQ. CDR3 region: CASSPQGGLAGLSSYNEQFF. The CDR3 DNA follows: TGCGCCAGCAGCCCTCAGGGGGGACTAGCGGGGTTAAGCTCCTACAATGAGCAGTTCTTC.

This sequence joins TRBV5-1 and TRBJ2-5; D not certain. V shed 0 bases and J shed 2 bases, with 17 bases lying between them. There are 17 residues in the CDR3. Per the germline V gene, CDR1 is SGHRS and CDR2 is YFSETQ. For the CDR3, the DNA is TGCGCCAGCAGCTTGGTTTTTATGGTGGGCGCTCAAGAGACCCAGTACTTC. Amino acids: CASSLVFMVGAQETQYF.

The rearrangement links TRBV5-6 to TRBJ1-5; D not certain. Germline lookup yields CDR1 SGHDT and CDR2 YYEEEE. This CDR3 is built from 18 residues. The V gene lost 0 bases and the J gene lost 0 bases, with 16 bases spanning the gap. CDR3 in DNA: TGTGCCAGCAGCTTGGGTCGTGGCAGGTTTTCTAGCAATCAGCCCCAGCATTTT. Translation gives CASSLGRGRFSSNQPQHF.

This sequence joins TRBV5-1 and TRBJ1-2, with D perhaps matching TRBD1 (5 bases). The CDR3 contains 13 residues. The germline V and J ends were trimmed by 4 bases and 6 bases, with 13 bases remaining between them. Germline V gene lookup returns CDR1 SGHRS and CDR2 YFSETQ. This CDR3 reads CASSPGQGNGYTF. Written as DNA, the CDR3 is TGCGCCAGCAGCCCGGGCCAGGGTAATGGCTACACCTTC.

CDR3 in amino acids: CASSRGGEQYF. Written as DNA, the CDR3 is TGTGCCAGCAGCCGAGGGGGAGAACAGTACTTC. The chain links TRBV2 to TRBJ2-7; perhaps TRBD1 as D (6 bases). Per germline, CDR1 SNHLY and CDR2 FYNNEI. The CDR3 sequence is 11 residues long. V lost 6 bases to trimming and J lost 10 bases, with 13 bases between them.

The chain carries TRBV5-5 and TRBJ1-5, with a weak D call TRBD1 (5 bases). Germline assignment: CDR1 SGHKS and CDR2 YYEKEE (reference sequence). The CDR3 extends over 15 amino acids. Trimming stripped 2 bases from V and 0 bases from J, with 9 bases between. Here the CDR3 reads CASSFWGNSNQPQHF. CDR3 nucleotides: TGTGCCAGCAGCTTTTGGGGCAATAGCAATCAGCCCCAGCATTTT.

This clone was recorded a few times. This chain uses TRBV3-1 (or the pseudogene TRBV3-2) with TRBJ1-6, with D tentatively TRBD1 (5 bases). The CDR3 is 14 residues long. Germline CDR1 is LGHDT and CDR2 is YNNKEL (reference sequence). The V and J ends lost 4 bases and 8 bases respectively, with 12 bases between them. The CDR3 DNA reads TGTGCCAGCAGCCTTTCCCAGGGCTATTCACCCCTCCACTTT. Encoded protein: CASSLSQGYSPLHF.

CDR3 DNA: TGCAGTGCTAGTATCCGTAGCTCCTATAATTCACCCCTCCACTTT. Translation gives CSASIRSSYNSPLHF. This chain uses TRBV20-1 with TRBJ1-6; unclear D gene. The germline V gene encodes CDR1 DFQATT and CDR2 SNEGSKA (reference sequence). V was pared by 3 bases and J by 0 bases, with 9 bases between. This CDR3 has 15 amino acids.

The rearrangement uses TRBV28 and TRBJ1-5; tentative D call: TRBD1 (6 bases). Germline assignment: CDR1 MDHEN and CDR2 SYDVKM. V shed 8 bases and J shed 6 bases, with 17 bases lying between them. This CDR3 contains 14 residues. CDR3 sequence: CASHKGGAVQPQHF. CDR3 DNA: TGTGCCAGCCACAAAGGGGGGGCGGTTCAGCCCCAGCATTTT. The whole variable domain, remainder taken from reference TRBV28 and TRBJ1-5, is DVKVTQSSRYLVKRTGEKVFLECVQDMDHENMFWYRQDPGLGLRLIYFSYDVKMKEKGDIPEGYSVSREKKERFSLILESASTNQTSMYLCASHKGGAVQPQHFGDGTRLSIL.

This clone appeared a few times. V is TRBV6-1 and J is TRBJ1-6, with D perhaps matching TRBD1 (5 bases). Germline V gives CDR1 MNHNS, CDR2 SASEGT. The CDR3 sequence is 14 residues long. V gave up 8 bases and J gave up 6 bases, with 14 bases separating them. CDR3 nucleotides: TGTGCCAGCGAGCGGGACGGATCTAATTCACCCCTCCACTTT. This sequence encodes CASERDGSNSPLHF.

This chain joins TRBV15 and TRBJ2-7; D perhaps matches TRBD2 (5 bases). CDR3 length: 14 amino acids. The V and J ends lost 0 bases and 3 bases respectively, with 9 bases between them. CDR1 is LNHNV, CDR2 YYDKDF, per germline (reference sequence). The CDR3 DNA reads TGTGCCACCAGCAGAGAGTGGGGAGACTACGAGCAGTACTTC. Translated: CATSREWGDYEQYF. Combining the CDR3 with reference TRBV15 and TRBJ2-7 gives the whole variable domain DAMVIQNPRYQVTQFGKPVTLSCSQTLNHNVMYWYQQKSSQAPKLLFHYYDKDFNNEADTPDNFQSRRPNTSFCFLDIRSPGLGDTAMYLCATSREWGDYEQYFGPGTRLTVT.

This sequence joins TRBV28 and TRBJ1-5; perhaps TRBD1 as D (6 bases). The CDR3 has 15 amino acids. Germline V CDR1 and CDR2: MDHEN, SYDVKM. Trimming stripped 6 bases from V and 4 bases from J, with 16 bases between. DNA for the CDR3: TGTGCCAGCAGCTCAGACAGGACCCCGAATCAGCCCCAGCATTTT. It encodes CASSSDRTPNQPQHF.

The chain is built from TRBV15 and TRBJ2-1; perhaps TRBD1 as D (6 bases). Looked up from germline, CDR1 is LNHNV and CDR2 is YYDKDF (reference sequence). The CDR3 loop spans 16 amino acids. V dropped 0 bases and J dropped 1 base, with 10 bases sitting between them. The chain's CDR3 is CATSRDGDRSYNEQFF. The CDR3, as DNA: TGTGCCACCAGCAGAGATGGTGACAGGTCCTACAATGAGCAGTTCTTC.

This rearrangement joins TRBV6-1 to TRBJ2-5; TRBD2 matches at 9 bases. J was trimmed by 3 bases and V by 8 bases; bases with no gene match: 10. Germline loops: CDR1 MNHNS, CDR2 SASEGT. This CDR3 comprises 15 residues. CDR3 loop: CASSDPGLAKETQYF. As DNA, the CDR3 is TGTGCCAGCTCTGACCCGGGACTAGCTAAAGAGACCCAGTACTTC.

In nucleotides, the CDR3 is TGTGCCAGCAGTGAAGCGGGAGGGGCCTACGAGCAGTACTTC. This codes for CASSEAGGAYEQYF. The chain joins TRBV2 to TRBJ2-7, with TRBD2 matching over 7 bases. The CDR3 covers 14 residues. Germline V gives CDR1 SNHLY, CDR2 FYNNEI. V shed 0 bases and J 2 bases; nucleotides not matched to a gene: 1.

CDR3 amino acids: CASSPGTGRYEQYF. In DNA form, the CDR3 reads TGCGCCAGCAGCCCCGGGACAGGGCGGTACGAGCAGTACTTC. The chain carries TRBV5-1 and TRBJ2-7; 9 bases are a match to TRBD1. CDR1 is SGHRS and CDR2 is YFSETQ in the germline V gene. V shed 4 bases and J 4 bases; nucleotides not matched to a gene: 6. The CDR3 spans 14 residues.

The chain combines TRBV19 with TRBJ2-6, with D possibly matching TRBD1 (5 bases). The germline CDR1 and CDR2 sequences are LNHDA and SQIVND (reference sequence). CDR3 size: 16 residues. Trimming took 3 bases from V and 0 from J, leaving 9 bases between them. The CDR3 DNA reads TGTGCCAGTAGTATCGGACACCTCTCTGGGGCCAACGTCCTGACTTTC. It encodes CASSIGHLSGANVLTF.

The chain uses TRBV4-3 and TRBJ1-1; tentatively, D is TRBD1 (5 bases). The CDR3 contains 15 residues. Trimming pared 0 bases from V and 0 bases from J, leaving 8 bases between. Germline V CDR1 and CDR2: LGHNA, YSLEER. The CDR3 region has the DNA TGCGCCAGCAGCCAAGAATGGGGCGTGAACACTGAAGCTTTCTTT. Protein product: CASSQEWGVNTEAFF.